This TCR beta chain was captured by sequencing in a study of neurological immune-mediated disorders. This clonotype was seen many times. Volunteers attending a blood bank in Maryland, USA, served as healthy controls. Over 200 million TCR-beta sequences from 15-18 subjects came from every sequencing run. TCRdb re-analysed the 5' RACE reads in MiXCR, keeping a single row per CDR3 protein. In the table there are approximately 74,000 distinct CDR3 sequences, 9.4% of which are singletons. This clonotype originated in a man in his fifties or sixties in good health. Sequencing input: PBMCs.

The CDR3: CASSFGGVPYNEQFF. The CDR3, as DNA: TGTGCCAGCAGTTTTGGAGGGGTCCCCTACAATGAGCAGTTCTTC. This chain joins TRBV28 and TRBJ2-1; perhaps TRBD2 as D (6 bases). V lost 3 bases, J lost 2 bases, and 11 bases lay in between. CDR1 and CDR2 from the germline V gene are MDHEN and SYDVKM. The CDR3 contains 15 residues.